These 12 T cell receptor beta chains came from one sample sequenced in a study of CDR3 diversity in severe acne (dated by TCRdb to between 2018 and 2021). Library method: PCR. The sample was run on an Illumina HiSeq 2000. Using fastp at Q25 and MiXCR, TCRdb reprocessed the public reads and kept productive beta chains. Each record represents a unique CDR3 protein, reported with the most common genes and DNA among its rows. In all, the sample holds roughly 100,000 distinct CDR3 sequences, and roughly 51% of those were seen once. The ten most abundant clones make up roughly 12% of the sample. The sample taken for sequencing was blood. The receptors were sampled from a male donor with acne.

This clonotype was recorded many times. The chain carries TRBV20-1 and TRBJ2-5, with TRBD1 matching over 9 bases. Per germline, CDR1 DFQATT and CDR2 SNEGSKA (reference sequence). The CDR3 sequence is 15 residues long. V gave up 5 bases and J gave up 0 bases; unmatched junction bases: 7. The CDR3 sequence is CSAQIGTGYQETQYF. CDR3 coding DNA: TGCAGTGCTCAAATTGGGACAGGGTACCAAGAGACCCAGTACTTC.

This clonotype was seen ten or more times. V usage is TRBV19 and J usage is TRBJ2-7; TRBD1 matches at 7 bases. Germline lookup yields CDR1 LNHDA and CDR2 SQIVND (reference sequence). With 10 bases clipped from V and 4 bases from J, the junction kept 10 bases outside the gene matches. The CDR3 spans 13 residues. CDR3 in DNA: TGTGCCACGTCGGACAGGACACTTTACGAGCAGTACTTC. Amino acids: CATSDRTLYEQYF.

The rearrangement joins TRBV5-6 to TRBJ2-7, with D perhaps TRBD2 (6 bases). This CDR3 comprises 14 residues. The V end was cut by 1 base, the J end by 0 bases, with 8 bases between. Germline-derived CDR1 and CDR2 are SGHDT and YYEEEE. The CDR3 coding sequence is TGTGCCAGCAGCTTGTCCGGGAGCTCCTACGAGCAGTACTTC. This encodes CASSLSGSSYEQYF.

This clonotype was counted ten times or more. This sequence joins TRBV7-6 and TRBJ2-5; weak D call: TRBD2 (5 bases). Trimming shortened V by 5 bases and J by 3 bases, and 7 bases separated the two germline ends. The V gene's germline CDR1 is SGHVS and CDR2 FNYEAQ. The CDR3 loop spans 12 amino acids. CDR3: CASSPGEETQYF. Written as DNA, the CDR3 is TGTGCCAGCAGCCCCGGGGAAGAGACCCAGTACTTC.

The V and J genes are TRBV10-3 and TRBJ2-7; 8 bases are a match to TRBD2. V shed 7 bases and J 7 bases; nucleotides not matched to a gene: 12. Germline CDR1 and CDR2: ENHRY and SYGVKD. CDR3 length: 14 residues. The DNA of the CDR3 is TGTGCCATCACCCCCGGACTAGCCCCACGGGAGCAGTACTTC. Protein sequence: CAITPGLAPREQYF.

Worth noting for this clonotype: The final CDR3 position lacks the conserved phenylalanine or tryptophan, pointing to a likely read error. The genes are TRBV4-1 and TRBJ2-7; 7 bases map to TRBD1. This CDR3 region has 14 residues. V trimming: 8 bases; J trimming: 7 bases; junction bases outside the gene matches: 14. CDR1 is MGHRA, CDR2 YSYEKL, per germline. The CDR3: CASGKTGQSREQYL. CDR3 coding DNA: TGCGCCAGCGGTAAGACAGGGCAGTCGAGGGAGCAGTACCTC.

This clonotype came up many times. This sequence joins TRBV7-9 and TRBJ1-3; TRBD1 aligns across 7 bases. The CDR3 has 15 amino acids. The germline CDR1 and CDR2 sequences are SEHNR and FQNEAQ (reference sequence). Trimming cost V 5 bases and J 0 bases; bases outside gene matches: 4. The CDR3 is CASSPGQSSGNTIYF. Written as DNA, the CDR3 is TGTGCCAGCAGCCCGGGACAGAGCTCTGGAAACACCATATATTTT.

The chain carries TRBV12-3 or TRBV12-4 and TRBJ1-3; a weak D match, TRBD1 (5 bases). This CDR3 has 13 residues. Trimming removed 1 base from V and 9 bases from J, with 10 bases in between. The CDR3: CASSLGRGTTIYF. The CDR3 DNA is TGTGCCAGCAGTTTAGGACGGGGCACCACCATATATTTT.

This clonotype was recorded a few times. The chain carries TRBV24-1 and TRBJ2-5; maybe TRBD2 (6 bases). V was clipped by 0 bases and J by 2 bases, with 12 bases between them. The CDR3 is made up of 16 amino acids. Germline V gene sequence: CDR1 KGHDR, CDR2 SFDVKD. CDR3 sequence: CATSDLGSGPQETQYF. DNA for the CDR3: TGTGCCACCAGTGATTTGGGTAGCGGTCCTCAAGAGACCCAGTACTTC.

This clonotype has a count of ten or more. The CDR3 DNA is TGTGCCAGCAGCCAATTTGGGGGGACTAGCGGCTACGAGCAGTACTTC. Its translation: CASSQFGGTSGYEQYF. This chain uses TRBV16 with TRBJ2-7; 11 positions match TRBD2. The trim removed 1 base at V and 3 bases at J, leaving 5 bases unmatched. The CDR3 length is 16 residues. Looked up from germline, CDR1 is KGHSY and CDR2 is FQNENV.

The DNA of the CDR3 is TGTGCCATCGCCCTGGGGGTCGGCAAAAACATTCAGTACTTC. Its protein is CAIALGVGKNIQYF. The chain combines TRBV10-3 with TRBJ2-4; D may correspond to TRBD1 or TRBD2 (5 bases each). The V gene's germline CDR1 is ENHRY and CDR2 SYGVKD. V lost 8 bases and J 3 bases, leaving 14 bases between the germline ends. This CDR3 has 14 amino acids.

The rearrangement uses TRBV7-8 and TRBJ2-5; tentatively, D is TRBD2 (5 bases). CDR1 and CDR2 (germline): SGHVS, FQNEAQ. The CDR3 spans 17 residues. Deletions cut 3 bases from V and 3 bases from J, with 20 bases between. In DNA form, the CDR3 reads TGTGCCAGCAGCTTCGGGGAACATTGGGTCTTCGAAGAGACCCAGTACTTC. Translated, it gives CASSFGEHWVFEETQYF.